This paragraph reports one T cell receptor (beta chain). Its antigen has not been determined. No base qualities exist here, and no much larger clone lies one base off it. The junction carries 16 bases between V and J, which are trimmed by 0 bases and 5 bases respectively. The germline V gene (reference sequence) provides CDR1 GTSNPN and CDR2 SVGIG. The CDR3 numbers 15 residues from cysteine through phenylalanine. The CDR3 DNA has 45 bases and is translated from base 1. The data stem from a study of blood T cell repertoires in COVID-19 (dated by TCRdb to about 2020). About the study as a whole: Samples covering the acute and convalescent phases of COVID-19 were provided by collaborators in the United States, Italy and Spain. The material from the prospective study consisted of cDNA or gDNA derived from T cells, B-cell-depleted T cells, or PBMCs. Subjects who had been exposed to COVID-19, were actively infected with it, or had recovered from it provided the deeply sampled blood TCRbeta repertoires that made up the dataset. A freely available public database, intended as a resource for researchers studying the immune response to SARS-CoV-2, is where the repertoires were released. The samples were drawn from two sources: the first 160 participants of the ongoing ImmuneRACE study, and 1,200 or so subjects contributed by 6 global collaborators. A de-identified subject ID, COVID-19 status, age in years and sex were almost always included in the sample metadata. Where available, HLA class I and class II types were obtained from metadata supplied by the sample provider rather than from assay-based typing.

TCRbeta CDR3 regions were amplified from genomic DNA by means of the immunoSEQ Assay, a bias-controlled multiplex PCR. Regarding the original processing steps: Within the assay, amplification of reference gene primers was used to estimate how many nucleated cells each sample contained. Sequence reads were collapsed and filtered to measure the absolute abundance of every unique TCRbeta CDR3 rearrangement. Productive Simpson clonality was computed per sample as the square root of Simpson's diversity index over productive rearrangements. TCRdb took this table from immuneACCESS and kept in-frame rearrangements with V and J called. Such tables lack part of the clones; where checked against another copy, unresolved V genes explain under half of the gap, and the rest is unexplained. The DNA was the basis for D and trimming; V, J and clone size are from that table. This sample comprises over 400,000 clones, about nine tenths of them detected only once. Jointly, the top ten make up under 9.5% of the sample.

In the prospective study, participants were roughly 18 to 90 years old, resided in 24 geographic areas of the United States, and were enrolled through a virtual design. Cohort assignment in the prospective study relied on participant-reported clinical history from a screening survey and a study questionnaire. Recovered participants in ImmuneRACE Cohort 3 were defined by two consecutive negative NP/OP PCR tests, clearance by a healthcare professional, or resolution of symptoms. Mobile phlebotomists in the prospective study collected whole blood, serum and a nasopharyngeal or oropharyngeal swab from every participant. Additional blood draws and questionnaires over an approximately 2-month period could optionally be provided by prospective study participants. Prospective study blood samples were shipped either frozen or at room temperature before DNA extraction. Overall study results and their limits: The amount of clinical and demographic metadata varied by source and participant and was provided uncurated.

The origin of this receptor is a woman aged 60-70 years who had recovered from COVID-19. The sample taken for sequencing was PBMCs or T cells enriched from blood (not recorded which). Recombination joined TRBV30 with TRBJ1-1; a confident D gene designation cannot be given. The CDR3 region: CAWSVLGLLGTEAFF. The bases read TGTGCCTGGAGTGTACTAGGGCTTTTGGGGACTGAAGCTTTCTTT.